These 5 T cell receptor beta chains were sequenced from one sample in a study of identical twins. TCRdb used MiXCR to reprocess the 5' RACE reads, holding one entry per CDR3 protein. The sample includes 400,000 to 550,000 distinct CDR3 sequences, roughly 24% of them seen just once. The same data also contributed to another study, on T cells expressing NK-cell markers.

Sequencing input: CD4+ T cells sorted from blood. These receptors were collected from a young woman in good health.

This clonotype was seen ten or more times. The chain is built from TRBV12-3 or TRBV12-4 and TRBJ2-2, with TRBD2 identical over 12 bases. The V and J ends lost 6 bases and 5 bases, in that order; junction bases with no gene match: 13. The CDR3 contains 18 residues. In DNA, the CDR3 is TGTGCCAGCAGCTTCTCCCCCTCTAGCGGGAGGGGTACCGGGGAGCTGTTTTTT. Translating it yields CASSFSPSSGRGTGELFF.

The chain employs TRBV21-1 and TRBJ1-2; the D call of TRBD1 is as the table states it, not checked on the DNA. TRBV21-1 is labeled a pseudogene. This CDR3 region has 15 residues. The CDR3 loop reads CASSKEETGNYGYTF. CDR3 coding DNA: TGTGCCAGCAGCAAAGAAGAGACAGGGAACTATGGCTACACCTTC.

The gene calls are TRBV7-2 and TRBJ2-2, with 9 bases aligning to TRBD1. CDR1 and CDR2 from the germline V gene are SGHTA and FQGNSA. V was clipped by 6 bases and J by 3 bases; unmatched bases: 5. The CDR3 has 15 amino acids. CDR3 bases: TGTGCCAGCAGGCGGACAGGGGAGTACACCGGGGAGCTGTTTTTT. Protein: CASRRTGEYTGELFF.

The J gene is TRBJ2-7, the V gene TRBV20-1; 9 bases agree with TRBD2. This CDR3 is built from 13 residues. The germline CDR1 and CDR2 sequences are DFQATT and SNEGSKA (reference sequence). The trim removed 3 bases at V and 3 bases at J, leaving 3 bases unmatched. CDR3 protein: CSASVAGVYEQYF. Written as DNA, the CDR3 is TGCAGTGCTAGTGTAGCGGGAGTCTACGAGCAGTACTTC.

There are a few counts of this clonotype. The rearrangement uses TRBV10-3 and TRBJ2-1, with 7 bases lining up with TRBD2. The V gene end was trimmed by 6 bases and the J gene end by 4 bases; junction bases not matched to a gene: 12. The CDR3 runs to 16 residues. CDR1 is ENHRY and CDR2 is SYGVKD in the germline V gene. CDR3 protein: CAIRGNTSALYNEQFF. The DNA for the CDR3 is TGTGCCATCAGGGGAAACACTAGCGCCCTATACAATGAGCAGTTCTTC.